The T cell receptor beta chain under discussion was sequenced for a study of metastatic and nonmetastatic thyroid tumors. Study overall: Across blood and tumor or nodule tissue, repertoires from malignant and benign thyroid patients were compared with one another.

CDR3 length: 12 residues. Trimming left V 1 base short and J 5 bases short, with 8 bases between. Germline V gene sequence: CDR1 SQVTM, CDR2 ANQGSEA. Original data processing: Clinicopathological groups differed in CDR3, with these differences serving to build a distant-metastasis classifier for papillary thyroid cancer. TCRdb reprocessed the PCR reads via MiXCR. TCRdb's processing, not the authors' own work, is the source of the V and J calls. This table has about 9,900 clones, approximately 11% appearing once. Treatment of any kind had been given to no patient before thyroid surgery. This clone was recorded at least ten times.

The chain couples TRBV29-1 to TRBJ2-5; D unclear. This sequence was found in a female donor with papillary thyroid cancer or a benign thyroid nodule (not recorded which). Some clones in this sample may be carry-over from other donors' samples. Sequenced sample: tumor tissue. CDR3 in DNA: TGCAGCGTTGAAGGGGTCGGTGAGACCCAGTACTTC. Translating gives CSVEGVGETQYF.